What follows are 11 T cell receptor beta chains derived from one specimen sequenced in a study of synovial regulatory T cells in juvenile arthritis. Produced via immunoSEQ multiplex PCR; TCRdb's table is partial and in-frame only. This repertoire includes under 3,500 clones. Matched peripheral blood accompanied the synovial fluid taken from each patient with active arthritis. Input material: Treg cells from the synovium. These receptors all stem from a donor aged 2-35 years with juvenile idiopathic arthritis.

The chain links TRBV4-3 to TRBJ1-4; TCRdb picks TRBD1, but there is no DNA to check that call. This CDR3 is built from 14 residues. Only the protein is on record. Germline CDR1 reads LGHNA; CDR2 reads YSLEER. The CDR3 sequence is CASSQDQGTEKLFF.

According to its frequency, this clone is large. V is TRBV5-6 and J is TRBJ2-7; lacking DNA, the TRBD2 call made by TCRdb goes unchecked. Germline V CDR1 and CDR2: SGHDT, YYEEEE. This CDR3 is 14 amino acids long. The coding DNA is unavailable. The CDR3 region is CASSLGLGAYEQYF.

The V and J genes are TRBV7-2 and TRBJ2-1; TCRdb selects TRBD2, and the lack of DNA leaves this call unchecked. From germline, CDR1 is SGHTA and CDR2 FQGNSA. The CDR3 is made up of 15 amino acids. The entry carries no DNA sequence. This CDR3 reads CASSKTSGVRNEQFF.

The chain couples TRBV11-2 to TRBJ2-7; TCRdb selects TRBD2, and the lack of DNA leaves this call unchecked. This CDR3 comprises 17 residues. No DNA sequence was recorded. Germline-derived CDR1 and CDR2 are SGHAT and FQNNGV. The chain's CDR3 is CASSLVPSGSFIHEQYF.

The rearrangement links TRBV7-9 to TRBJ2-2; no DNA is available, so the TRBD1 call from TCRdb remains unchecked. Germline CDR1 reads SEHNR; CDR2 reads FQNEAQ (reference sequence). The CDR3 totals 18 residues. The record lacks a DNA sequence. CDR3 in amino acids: CASSLAQVRSTNTGELFF.

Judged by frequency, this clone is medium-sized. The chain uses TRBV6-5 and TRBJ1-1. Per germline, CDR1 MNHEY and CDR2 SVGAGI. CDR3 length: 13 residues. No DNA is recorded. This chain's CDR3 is CASTPPRGTEAFF.

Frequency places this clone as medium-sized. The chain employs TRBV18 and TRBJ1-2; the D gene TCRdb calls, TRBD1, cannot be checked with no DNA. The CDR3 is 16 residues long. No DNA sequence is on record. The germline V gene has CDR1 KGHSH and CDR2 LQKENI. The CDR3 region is CASSPQGTGEGYGYTF.

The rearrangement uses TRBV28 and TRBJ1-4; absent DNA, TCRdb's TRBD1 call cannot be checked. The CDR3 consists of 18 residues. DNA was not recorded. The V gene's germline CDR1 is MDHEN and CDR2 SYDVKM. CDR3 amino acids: CASSLVRDRGRRGEKLFF.

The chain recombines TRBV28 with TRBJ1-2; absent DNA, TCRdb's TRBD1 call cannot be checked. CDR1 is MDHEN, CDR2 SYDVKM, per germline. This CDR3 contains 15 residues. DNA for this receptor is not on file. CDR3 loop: CASSPSLGQGLGYTF.

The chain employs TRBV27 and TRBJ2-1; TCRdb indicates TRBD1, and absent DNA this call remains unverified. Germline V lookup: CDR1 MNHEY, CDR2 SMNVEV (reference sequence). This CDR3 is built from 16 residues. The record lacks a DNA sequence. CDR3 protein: CASSPRTGLFGNEQFF.

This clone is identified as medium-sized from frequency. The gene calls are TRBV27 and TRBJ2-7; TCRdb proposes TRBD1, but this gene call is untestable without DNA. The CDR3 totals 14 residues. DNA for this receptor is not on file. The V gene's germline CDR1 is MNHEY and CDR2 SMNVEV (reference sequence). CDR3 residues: CASRKTGGSYEQYF.